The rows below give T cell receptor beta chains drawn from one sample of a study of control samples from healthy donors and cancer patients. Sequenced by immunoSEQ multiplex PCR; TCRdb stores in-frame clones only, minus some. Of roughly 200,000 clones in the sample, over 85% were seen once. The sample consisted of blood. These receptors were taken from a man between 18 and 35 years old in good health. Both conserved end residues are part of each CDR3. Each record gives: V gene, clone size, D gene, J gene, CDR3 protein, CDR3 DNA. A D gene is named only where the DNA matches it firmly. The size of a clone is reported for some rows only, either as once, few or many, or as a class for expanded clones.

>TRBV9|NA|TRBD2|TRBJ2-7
CASSSRLAGGPGDEQYF
TGTGCCAGCAGCTCCCGGTTAGCGGGGGGACCAGGAGACGAGCAGTACTTC
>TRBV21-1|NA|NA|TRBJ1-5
CASSKASRKHQPQHF
TGTGCCAGCAGCAAAGCCAGCCGCAAACATCAGCCCCAGCATTTT
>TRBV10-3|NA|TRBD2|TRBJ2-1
CAISESGGSPDEQFF
TGTGCCATCAGTGAGAGCGGGGGGTCTCCCGATGAGCAGTTCTTC
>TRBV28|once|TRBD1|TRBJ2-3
CASSPMDRVTDTQYF
TGTGCCAGCAGTCCGATGGACAGGGTTACAGATACGCAGTATTTT
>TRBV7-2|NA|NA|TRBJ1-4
CASSLGGTNEKLFF
TGTGCCAGCAGCTTAGGCGGAACTAATGAAAAACTGTTTTTT
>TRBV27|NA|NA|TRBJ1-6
CASSSSRILISDFTLHF
TGTGCCAGCAGTTCGAGCAGGATACTCATCTCCGACTTTACCCTCCACTTT
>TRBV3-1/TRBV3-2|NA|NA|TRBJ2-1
CASSQVGGRGYNEQFF
TGTGCCAGCAGCCAAGTAGGGGGTCGAGGCTACAATGAGCAGTTCTTC
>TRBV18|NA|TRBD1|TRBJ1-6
CASSPGQGEIPLHF
TGTGCCAGCTCACCAGGACAGGGGGAGATCCCCCTCCACTTT
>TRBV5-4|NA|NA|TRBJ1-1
CASSSGPAQLNTEAFF
TGTGCCAGCAGCTCAGGGCCTGCGCAGCTGAACACTGAAGCTTTCTTT
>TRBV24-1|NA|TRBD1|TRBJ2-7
CATSDPGQVTGEQYF
TGTGCCACCAGTGACCCCGGACAGGTAACCGGCGAGCAGTACTTC
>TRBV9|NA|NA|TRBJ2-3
CASSVGGIQGPDTQYF
TGTGCCAGCAGCGTAGGCGGCATCCAGGGACCAGATACGCAGTATTTT
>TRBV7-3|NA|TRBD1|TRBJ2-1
CASSPTPGQGYLEQFF
TGTGCCAGCAGCCCTACACCGGGACAGGGATATCTTGAGCAGTTCTTC
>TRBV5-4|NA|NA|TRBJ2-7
CASSLAPRTETYEQYF
TGTGCCAGCAGCTTGGCCCCCCGGACGGAAACCTACGAGCAGTACTTC
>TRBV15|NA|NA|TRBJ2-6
CATSPPRRDNGANVLTF
TGTGCCACCAGCCCGCCGAGACGGGACAACGGGGCCAACGTCCTGACTTTC